Each of the 21 T cell receptor beta chains below was sequenced from the same sample in a study of shared clonotypes between healthy human individuals. Profiling relied on immunoSEQ multiplex PCR, and the TCRdb table lists in-frame clones only, not all of them. The sample lists approximately 740,000 clones; over 90% were seen once. The naive CD8 subset, CD45RO-negative cells positively selected for CCR7, excluded terminally differentiated effector memory CD45RA+ cells. Input material: naive CD8+ T cells sorted from blood. The receptors come from a young man in good health.

The rearrangement links TRBV7-8 to TRBJ2-7; TRBD2 matches at 10 bases. The germline CDR1 and CDR2 sequences are SGHVS and FQNEAQ. V trimming: 4 bases; J trimming: 4 bases; junction bases outside the gene matches: 10. CDR3 size: 16 residues. The CDR3 region is CASSSTLAGVLYEQYF. The CDR3 bases are TGTGCCAGCAGCTCTACGCTAGCGGGAGTTCTATACGAGCAGTACTTC.

J is TRBJ1-1 and V is TRBV14; 7 bases fit TRBD1. Germline CDR1 SGHDN, CDR2 FVKESK. The CDR3 runs 15 residues. The ends lost 5 bases at V and 4 bases at J; junction bases unmatched: 10. CDR3 sequence (DNA): TGTGCCAGCAGCGCGACCTCACAGGGGATCACTGAAGCTTTCTTT. Encoded protein: CASSATSQGITEAFF. Complete variable domain (other parts from reference TRBV14 and TRBJ1-1): EAGVTQFPSHSVIEKGQTVTLRCDPISGHDNLYWYRRVMGKEIKFLLHFVKESKQDESGMPNNRFLAERTGGTYSTLKVQPAELEDSGVYFCASSATSQGITEAFFGQGTRLTVV.

This chain joins TRBV7-9 and TRBJ1-1; D is uncertain. CDR3 size: 11 residues. V was shortened by 10 bases and J by 8 bases, with 14 bases between the two germline ends. Germline CDR1 SEHNR, CDR2 FQNEAQ (reference sequence). For the CDR3, the DNA is TGTGCCACATCCCCGCGCGTAGAAGCTTTCTTT. It specifies CATSPRVEAFF.

The sample holds one count of this clone. The rearrangement links TRBV10-1 to TRBJ2-1, with 8 bases aligning to TRBD2. Per the germline V gene, CDR1 is WNHNN and CDR2 is SYGVQD (reference sequence). J was trimmed by 6 bases and V by 5 bases; bases with no gene match: 6. The CDR3 is made up of 14 amino acids. The chain's CDR3 is CASSPGLGINEQFF. DNA for the CDR3: TGCGCCAGCAGTCCGGGACTAGGGATCAATGAGCAGTTCTTC.

The chain has TRBV28 and TRBJ2-3, with D possibly being TRBD1 or TRBD2 (5 bases each). The ends were cut back, 6 bases at V and 5 bases at J, with 15 bases in the middle. The germline CDR1 and CDR2 sequences are MDHEN and SYDVKM. The CDR3 is 14 residues long. The CDR3 here is CASRPGATGDTQYF. The CDR3 DNA follows: TGTGCCAGCAGACCCGGGGCTACCGGAGATACGCAGTATTTT.

The chain couples TRBV5-1 to TRBJ1-4; D uncertain. This CDR3 is 12 amino acids long. Trimming cost V 3 bases and J 7 bases, with 7 bases left between them. CDR1 SGHRS and CDR2 YFSETQ come from the germline V gene. CDR3 sequence reads: CASSSEGEKLFF. The CDR3 DNA is TGCGCCAGCAGCTCGGAGGGTGAAAAACTGTTTTTT.

This chain joins TRBV30 and TRBJ2-1; D is possibly TRBD1 or TRBD2 (6 bases each). CDR1 GTSNPN and CDR2 SVGIG come from the germline V gene (reference sequence). Trimming left V 4 bases short and J 4 bases short, with 26 bases between. This CDR3 has 18 residues. CDR3 sequence (DNA): TGTGCCTGGAATATGATGGGGGGCGAAGGGGTCCCTTACAATGAGCAGTTCTTC. Its translation is CAWNMMGGEGVPYNEQFF.

This chain joins TRBV27 and TRBJ2-3, with TRBD2 matching 14 bases. This CDR3 region has 16 residues. Per the germline V gene, CDR1 is MNHEY and CDR2 is SMNVEV (reference sequence). With 5 bases clipped from V and 7 bases from J, the junction kept 8 bases outside the gene matches. CDR3 coding DNA: TGTGCCAGCAGTCTAGGGACTAGCGGGAGTTCGTATACGCAGTATTTT. As protein: CASSLGTSGSSYTQYF.

This clone was counted once. The same CDR3 also results from other DNA sequences found in this sample. The gene calls are TRBV9 and TRBJ2-3; D ambiguous. Trimming left V 0 bases short and J 6 bases short, with 5 bases between. Germline CDR1 SGDLS, CDR2 YYNGEE. CDR3 size: 12 residues. This CDR3 is CASSVEADTQYF. CDR3 DNA: TGTGCCAGCAGCGTAGAGGCTGATACGCAGTATTTT.

V gene TRBV27 combines with J gene TRBJ2-3; 9 nucleotides match TRBD1. The CDR3 runs to 16 residues. J was trimmed by 0 bases and V by 1 base; bases with no gene match: 2. Germline V gene lookup returns CDR1 MNHEY and CDR2 SMNVEV (reference sequence). The CDR3 DNA reads TGTGCCAGCAGTTTATACGGACAGGGGAGCACAGATACGCAGTATTTT. The encoded protein is CASSLYGQGSTDTQYF.

The chain carries TRBV7-8 and TRBJ2-3; 8 bases line up with TRBD2. The CDR3 sequence is 18 residues long. The ends lost 5 bases at V and 6 bases at J; junction bases unmatched: 19. Per the germline V gene, CDR1 is SGHVS and CDR2 is FQNEAQ. The CDR3 sequence: CASSPLIGRAPTRDTQYF. CDR3 DNA: TGTGCCAGCAGCCCTCTTATCGGGAGGGCCCCTACTCGGGATACGCAGTATTTT.

The sample holds one count of this clone. This rearrangement joins TRBV5-1 to TRBJ2-5; TRBD1 or TRBD2 may be the D gene (6 bases each). V lost 3 bases to trimming and J lost 5 bases, with 14 bases between them. Germline CDR1 is SGHRS and CDR2 is YFSETQ. CDR3 size: 14 residues. The CDR3 DNA is TGCGCCAGCAGCTCAGGGGAGGTTTGGGAGACCCAGTACTTC. This codes for CASSSGEVWETQYF.

The V call is TRBV5-8, the J call TRBJ2-7, with TRBD1 matching over 9 bases. V shed 4 bases, J shed 2 bases, and the junction held 10 bases outside the gene matches. Germline V gives CDR1 SGHTS, CDR2 YDEGEE. This CDR3 contains 16 residues. CDR3 sequence reads: CASSPRFGQGTYEQYF. As DNA, the CDR3 is TGTGCCAGCAGCCCACGTTTCGGACAGGGGACCTACGAGCAGTACTTC.

This chain connects TRBV5-1 to TRBJ1-1; possibly TRBD1 for D (6 bases). The CDR3 runs to 14 residues. Between the trimmed V and J ends, which lost 3 bases and 5 bases, there was a span of 14 bases. Germline V gene sequence: CDR1 SGHRS, CDR2 YFSETQ. The CDR3 is CASSSKTGRTEAFF. The CDR3 nucleotides read TGCGCCAGCAGCTCTAAAACAGGGAGGACTGAAGCTTTCTTT.

V usage is TRBV7-9 and J usage is TRBJ2-7, with 9 bases matching TRBD2. CDR3 length equals 14 residues. V lost 5 bases to trimming and J lost 4 bases; unmatched junction nucleotides: 6. Per germline, CDR1 SEHNR and CDR2 FQNEAQ (reference sequence). In nucleotides, the CDR3 is TGTGCCAGCAGCCGACGGGGACTAGCTTACGAGCAGTACTTC. The encoded protein is CASSRRGLAYEQYF.

V and J are TRBV4-1 and TRBJ2-7; 7 nucleotides match TRBD1. The CDR3 runs 17 residues. With V trimmed by 0 bases and J by 1 base, 9 bases remained unmatched. Germline V gene sequence: CDR1 MGHRA, CDR2 YSYEKL. The CDR3 is CASSQDRSTGISYEQYF. For the CDR3, the DNA is TGCGCCAGCAGCCAAGACCGCTCGACAGGGATTTCCTACGAGCAGTACTTC.

CDR3 sequence reads: CASSLMNRVQETQYF. The CDR3 DNA sequence: TGTGCCAGCAGCTTAATGAACAGGGTACAAGAGACCCAGTACTTC. The chain uses TRBV13 and TRBJ2-5; D possibly corresponds to TRBD1 (6 bases). Trimming stripped 2 bases from V and 2 bases from J, with 12 bases between. CDR3 length: 15 residues. Germline-derived CDR1 and CDR2 are PRHDT and FYEKMQ (reference sequence). Full variable domain (remainder filled in from reference TRBV13 and TRBJ2-5): AAGVIQSPRHLIKEKRETATLKCYPIPRHDTVYWYQQGPGQDPQFLISFYEKMQSDKGSIPDRFSAQQFSDYHSELNMSSLELGDSALYFCASSLMNRVQETQYFGPGTRLLVL.

J is TRBJ2-7 and V is TRBV27; a possible D gene is TRBD1 (6 bases). V gave up 5 bases and J gave up 5 bases, with 16 bases separating them. The V gene's germline CDR1 is MNHEY and CDR2 SMNVEV (reference sequence). CDR3 length: 14 amino acids. The CDR3 sequence: CASSAQGSLHEQYF. As DNA, the CDR3 is TGTGCCAGCAGTGCTCAGGGGAGCCTCCACGAGCAGTACTTC.

The genes are TRBV14 and TRBJ1-2; unclear D gene. Germline lookup yields CDR1 SGHDN and CDR2 FVKESK. Trimming removed 6 bases from V and 4 bases from J, with 15 bases in between. The CDR3 extends over 14 amino acids. DNA of the CDR3: TGTGCCAGCAGTCGAACTCGGGCCCCCTATGGCTACACCTTC. This sequence encodes CASSRTRAPYGYTF.

The chain recombines TRBV27 with TRBJ2-4; D may correspond to TRBD1 or TRBD2 (5 bases each). Trimming stripped 9 bases from V and 1 base from J, with 10 bases between. The CDR3 has 13 amino acids. Germline CDR1 MNHEY, CDR2 SMNVEV (reference sequence). The CDR3: CASWGTAKNIQYF. CDR3 coding DNA: TGTGCCAGTTGGGGGACGGCCAAAAACATTCAGTACTTC.

CDR3 in amino acids: CASSLQGPNYGYTF. As DNA, the CDR3 is TGCGCCAGCAGCTTACAGGGTCCTAACTATGGCTACACCTTC. The chain recombines TRBV5-1 with TRBJ1-2, with D tentatively TRBD1 (6 bases). Looked up from germline, CDR1 is SGHRS and CDR2 is YFSETQ. V was trimmed by 2 bases and J by 0 bases, leaving 8 bases between them. This CDR3 comprises 14 residues.